This record covers a single T cell receptor (beta chain). Its antigen is not identified. These data are taken from a study of cytomegalovirus exposure and HLA in healthy donors. Study-wide findings and caveats: When a later analysis was performed, an Asian-associated ancestry cluster reportedly had fewer N-insertions than the approximately 700-donor mean. The likely explanation for a cluster of highly shared sequence variants was sequencing artifact.

The CDR3 loop spans 15 amino acids. Germline loops: CDR1 SGHTA, CDR2 FQGNSA. After removal of 5 bases from V and 5 bases from J, the junction contained 11 bases not matched to a gene. Healthy bone marrow donors formed the donor group. Despite likely unrecorded immune exposures, the donors were nominally healthy at the time of sampling. The PCR contained 60 Vbeta and 13 Jbeta primers. The data were produced by immunoSEQ multiplex PCR, yet TCRdb's version contains in-frame clones alone and is incomplete. The sample has some 160,000 clones; around four fifths are singletons. The specimen sequenced was PBMCs. The sequence derives from a male donor in good health and CMV-seronegative. The J gene is TRBJ1-1, the V gene TRBV7-2, with 7 bases that match TRBD1. CDR3 residues: CASSARGGLGTEAFF. CDR3 DNA sequence: TGTGCCAGCAGCGCACGAGGGGGCCTGGGAACTGAAGCTTTCTTT.